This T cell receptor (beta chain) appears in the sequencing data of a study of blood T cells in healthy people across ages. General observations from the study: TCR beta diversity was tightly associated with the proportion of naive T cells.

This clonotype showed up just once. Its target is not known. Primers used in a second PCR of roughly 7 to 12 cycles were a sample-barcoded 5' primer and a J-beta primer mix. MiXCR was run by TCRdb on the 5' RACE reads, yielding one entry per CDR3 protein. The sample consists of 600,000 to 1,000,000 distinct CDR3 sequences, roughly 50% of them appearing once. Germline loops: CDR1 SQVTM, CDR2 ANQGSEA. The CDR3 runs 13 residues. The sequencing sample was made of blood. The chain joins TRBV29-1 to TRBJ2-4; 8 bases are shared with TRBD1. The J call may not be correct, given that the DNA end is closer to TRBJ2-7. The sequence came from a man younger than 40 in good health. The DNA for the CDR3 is TGCAGCGTTATCGGGACAGGCAGTTACGAGCAGTACTTC. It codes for CSVIGTGSYEQYF.